Listed here are 25 T cell receptor beta chains from one sample, sequenced in a study of shared clonotypes between healthy human individuals. Repertoires were generated with immunoSEQ multiplex PCR, while TCRdb's copy carries only in-frame clones and drops some. The data hold millions of clones, with 85% to 95% observed a single time. Sequencing was carried out using naive CD4+ T cells sorted from blood. Specified subset: CD45RA+ positively selected. These receptors came from a man younger than 35 in good health.

Here the CDR3 DNA reads TGTGCCAGCAGCCTCCGGGACGTCACTGAAGCTTTCTTT. Its translation: CASSLRDVTEAFF. V usage is TRBV7-8 and J usage is TRBJ1-1; maybe TRBD1 (5 bases). The germline V gene has CDR1 SGHVS and CDR2 FQNEAQ. The CDR3 loop spans 13 amino acids. The ends were cut back, 5 bases at V and 4 bases at J, with 11 bases in the middle.

The chain's CDR3 is CAWSVNFHEQYF. The DNA for the CDR3 is TGTGCCTGGAGCGTCAACTTCCACGAGCAGTACTTC. The chain has TRBV30 and TRBJ2-7; D ambiguous. Germline-derived CDR1 and CDR2 are GTSNPN and SVGIG (reference sequence). The CDR3 is 12 amino acids. The germline V and J ends were trimmed by 3 bases and 5 bases, with 11 bases remaining between them.

As for this clone: At the DNA level, this CDR3 is encoded by other sequences in the same sample as well. The V gene is TRBV5-1, the J gene TRBJ2-1; TRBD2 matches at 12 bases. V shed 4 bases, J shed 5 bases, and the junction held 4 bases outside the gene matches. This CDR3 region has 15 residues. The germline CDR1 and CDR2 sequences are SGHRS and YFSETQ. CDR3 coding DNA: TGCGCCAGCAGCCTACGGACTAGCGGGAACAATGAGCAGTTCTTC. Residues: CASSLRTSGNNEQFF. Full variable domain (remainder filled in from reference TRBV5-1 and TRBJ2-1): KAGVTQTPRYLIKTRGQQVTLSCSPISGHRSVSWYQQTPGQGLQFLFEYFSETQRNKGNFPGRFSGRQFSNSRSEMNVSTLELGDSALYLCASSLRTSGNNEQFFGPGTRLTVL.

The V and J genes are TRBV11-3 and TRBJ2-5; D is uncertain. The CDR3 runs to 14 residues. V lost 0 bases, J lost 0 bases, and 5 bases lay in between. The V gene's germline CDR1 is SGHNT and CDR2 YENEEA. The CDR3: CASSLDRDQETQYF. The CDR3 nucleotides read TGTGCCAGCAGCTTAGATCGGGACCAAGAGACCCAGTACTTC. Full variable domain (remainder filled in from reference TRBV11-3 and TRBJ2-5): EAGVVQSPRYKIIEKKQPVAFWCNPISGHNTLYWYLQNLGQGPELLIRYENEEAVDDSQLPKDRFSAERLKGVDSTLKIQPAELGDSAVYLCASSLDRDQETQYFGPGTRLLVL.

This chain links TRBV28 with TRBJ1-2; tentative D call: TRBD1 (5 bases). Germline V CDR1 and CDR2: MDHEN, SYDVKM. The ends were cut back, 11 bases at V and 0 bases at J, with 16 bases in the middle. CDR3 length equals 14 residues. DNA for the CDR3: TGTGCCGCGGGGGAAATAGGTCCTAACTATGGCTACACCTTC. This translates into CAAGEIGPNYGYTF.

The sample holds one count of this clone. The rearrangement links TRBV10-3 to TRBJ1-2; 8 nucleotides line up with TRBD1. The germline gives CDR1 ENHRY, CDR2 SYGVKD. The V gene end was trimmed by 7 bases and the J gene end by 6 bases; junction bases not matched to a gene: 4. The CDR3 has 12 residues. CDR3 coding DNA: TGTGCCATCAAGACAGGGGAAAATGGCTACACCTTC. Its translation is CAIKTGENGYTF.

The chain combines TRBV5-1 with TRBJ2-1; D perhaps matches TRBD2 (8 bases). This CDR3 contains 17 residues. V lost 2 bases, J lost 6 bases, and 21 bases lay in between. Germline values: CDR1 SGHRS, CDR2 YFSETQ. Here the CDR3 reads CASSFQGGTSSLNEQFF. The CDR3 nucleotides read TGCGCCAGCAGCTTCCAGGGGGGGACTAGTTCCCTCAATGAGCAGTTCTTC.

This clone was seen more than once but under ten times. The sample has other DNA sequences that encode this CDR3 too. The chain joins TRBV30 to TRBJ1-1; D call uncertain. Germline V gene lookup returns CDR1 GTSNPN and CDR2 SVGIG (reference sequence). V was trimmed by 5 bases and J by 0 bases, leaving 7 bases between them. The CDR3 spans 12 residues. CDR3 coding DNA: TGTGCCTGGGGATTGATGAACACTGAAGCTTTCTTT. It specifies CAWGLMNTEAFF.

The chain couples TRBV30 to TRBJ1-1, with unresolved D. CDR1 GTSNPN and CDR2 SVGIG come from the germline V gene (reference sequence). This CDR3 spans 15 amino acids. V was trimmed by 2 bases and J by 5 bases, leaving 18 bases between them. The CDR3 here is CAWSPWDRVRTEAFF. The CDR3 DNA is TGTGCCTGGAGTCCTTGGGATCGGGTGAGAACTGAAGCTTTCTTT. The full variable domain, completed using reference TRBV30 and TRBJ1-1, is SQTIHQWPATLVQPVGSPLSLECTVEGTSNPNLYWYRQAAGRGLQLLFYSVGIGQISSEVPQNLSASRPQDRQFILSSKKLLLSDSGFYLCAWSPWDRVRTEAFFGQGTRLTVV.

The chain is built from TRBV11-3 and TRBJ2-5, with TRBD2 identical over 9 bases. CDR3 length: 16 residues. The J segment lost 1 base and the V segment lost 1 base, leaving 4 bases of the junction unmatched. In germline, CDR1 is SGHNT, CDR2 YENEEA. The CDR3 sequence is CASSLGLAGPQETQYF. DNA of the CDR3: TGTGCCAGCAGCTTAGGGCTAGCGGGGCCCCAAGAGACCCAGTACTTC.

About this clone: The junction departs from the called germline gene at one end, perhaps through a read error. The V gene is TRBV7-7, the J gene TRBJ2-2; no firm D call. The germline V gene encodes CDR1 SSHAT and CDR2 FNYEAQ (reference sequence). The CDR3 is made up of 14 amino acids. The chain's CDR3 is CASSVKLHTGELFF. The CDR3, as DNA: TGTGCTAGCAGCGTTAAACTGCACACCGGGGAGCTGTTTTTT.

This rearrangement joins TRBV10-3 to TRBJ2-3; 9 nucleotides match TRBD2. The CDR3 covers 16 residues. Germline V lookup: CDR1 ENHRY, CDR2 SYGVKD. Trimming cost V 3 bases and J 1 base; bases outside gene matches: 5. CDR3 protein: CAISEQREVRTDTQYF. In nucleotides, the CDR3 is TGTGCCATCAGTGAACAGCGGGAGGTCCGCACAGATACGCAGTATTTT.

The chain has TRBV7-9 and TRBJ2-2; 12 bases match TRBD2. The trim removed 6 bases at V and 4 bases at J, leaving 12 bases unmatched. The CDR3 runs to 18 residues. Germline assignment: CDR1 SEHNR and CDR2 FQNEAQ (reference sequence). In DNA form, the CDR3 reads TGTGCCAGCAGGGGCAAGAGACTAGCGGGAGAGGTCACCGGGGAGCTGTTTTTT. This gives the protein CASRGKRLAGEVTGELFF.

The sample holds one count of this clone. Other DNA sequences from this sample encode an identical CDR3 as well. The rearrangement links TRBV18 to TRBJ1-5; the D gene is possibly TRBD1 (6 bases). The CDR3 length is 15 residues. Germline lookup yields CDR1 KGHSH and CDR2 LQKENI. Trimming shortened V by 2 bases and J by 1 base, and 9 bases separated the two germline ends. The CDR3 DNA sequence: TGTGCCAGCTCACCATTGGGGGGCAGCAATCAGCCCCAGCATTTT. Protein: CASSPLGGSNQPQHF.

The gene calls are TRBV5-4 and TRBJ2-5; D ambiguous. Trimming stripped 2 bases from V and 6 bases from J, with 17 bases between. The CDR3 has 15 amino acids. Per germline, CDR1 SGHNT and CDR2 YYREEE (reference sequence). The CDR3: CASSFNHSISKTQYF. In DNA form, the CDR3 reads TGTGCCAGCAGCTTTAACCATTCCATATCAAAGACCCAGTACTTC.

This rearrangement joins TRBV6-6 to TRBJ2-7; TRBD1 might be the D (6 bases). The ends were cut back, 0 bases at V and 5 bases at J, with 11 bases in the middle. Germline loops: CDR1 MNHNY, CDR2 SVGAGI (reference sequence). The CDR3 length is 14 residues. The CDR3 DNA reads TGTGCCAGCAGTTACTCGAATAACAGGGACGAGCAGTACTTC. Protein: CASSYSNNRDEQYF.

This chain joins TRBV6-5 and TRBJ2-7, with TRBD1 as a possible D gene (6 bases). V was pared by 6 bases and J by 2 bases, with 14 bases between. The CDR3 extends over 14 amino acids. From germline, CDR1 is MNHEY and CDR2 SVGAGI. CDR3 bases: TGTGCCAGCAGGGGGGCGCTGGCGACCTACGAGCAGTACTTC. This gives the protein CASRGALATYEQYF.

The chain is built from TRBV6-1 and TRBJ2-3; possibly TRBD2 for D (5 bases). The V and J ends lost 7 bases and 3 bases respectively, with 17 bases between them. The germline V gene encodes CDR1 MNHNS and CDR2 SASEGT. The CDR3 spans 15 residues. The CDR3 DNA sequence: TGTGCCAGCAACTTAGGAGGTCTGGGGACAGATACGCAGTATTTT. This gives the protein CASNLGGLGTDTQYF.

The chain is built from TRBV4-3 and TRBJ1-2; no definite D call. CDR1 and CDR2 (germline): LGHNA, YSLEER. Trimming shortened V by 3 bases and J by 7 bases, and 12 bases separated the two germline ends. CDR3 length: 13 amino acids. CDR3 DNA sequence: TGCGCCAGCAGCCACCCTCCCTATAGTGGCTACACCTTC. This codes for CASSHPPYSGYTF.

The chain couples TRBV6-1 to TRBJ1-3; D is unclear. V lost 5 bases and J lost 3, with 8 bases in between. Germline CDR1 reads MNHNS; CDR2 reads SASEGT. CDR3 length: 13 amino acids. The CDR3 loop reads CASSPWGGNTIYF. The CDR3 bases are TGTGCCAGCAGTCCCTGGGGTGGAAACACCATATATTTT.

The chain has TRBV30 and TRBJ1-3; no reliable D call. V was trimmed by 4 bases and J by 0 bases, leaving 13 bases between them. Germline assignment: CDR1 GTSNPN and CDR2 SVGIG (reference sequence). The CDR3 covers 15 residues. CDR3 nucleotides: TGTGCCTGGATGAGAAGAAGGAGCTCTGGAAACACCATATATTTT. Translating gives CAWMRRRSSGNTIYF.

The rearrangement uses TRBV28 and TRBJ2-1; 7 positions agree with TRBD2. After removal of 11 bases from V and 4 bases from J, the junction contained 8 bases not matched to a gene. CDR1 MDHEN and CDR2 SYDVKM come from the germline V gene. The length of the CDR3 is 13 residues. CDR3: CAGSPGGYNEQFF. The DNA for the CDR3 is TGTGCCGGGTCTCCGGGGGGTTACAATGAGCAGTTCTTC.

The chain links TRBV7-9 to TRBJ2-5, with TRBD1 identical over 7 bases. The V and J ends lost 5 bases and 2 bases, in that order; junction bases with no gene match: 2. The germline gives CDR1 SEHNR, CDR2 FQNEAQ (reference sequence). The CDR3 totals 13 residues. The CDR3 sequence is CASSQQGQETQYF. Here the CDR3 DNA reads TGTGCCAGCAGCCAACAGGGGCAAGAGACCCAGTACTTC.

The gene calls are TRBV18 and TRBJ2-7; 7 bases align to TRBD2. This CDR3 has 16 residues. Germline V gives CDR1 KGHSH, CDR2 LQKENI. With 6 bases clipped from V and 0 bases from J, the junction kept 11 bases outside the gene matches. The chain's CDR3 is CASSPTLGGSSYEQYF. In DNA, the CDR3 is TGTGCCAGCTCGCCAACCCTTGGCGGGAGCTCCTACGAGCAGTACTTC.

The rearrangement uses TRBV19 and TRBJ1-3; D is unclear. Germline CDR1 and CDR2: LNHDA and SQIVND (reference sequence). The CDR3 is made up of 14 amino acids. V lost 5 bases and J 0 bases, leaving 8 bases between the germline ends. DNA of the CDR3: TGTGCCAGTAGTCTAATGGCCTCTGGAAACACCATATATTTT. Amino acids: CASSLMASGNTIYF.